The clone carrying this T cell receptor (beta chain) was observed once. Its specificity is unknown. The data are from a study of identifying expanded T cells in peripheral blood. Collection occurred without any documented infections or immune events in donors. Only in-frame clones appear in the TCRdb table, and some are missing; sequencing was by immunoSEQ multiplex PCR. The repertoire consists of about 100,000 clones, with around 88% occurring once and the leading ten covering 15% to 20%. Germline loops: CDR1 LGHNA, CDR2 YSLEER. V dropped 0 bases and J dropped 4 bases, with 15 bases sitting between them. This CDR3 contains 17 residues. General study findings and limits: Across healthy donors, higher total template counts meant significantly greater roughly 2-week count variance.

The clonotype was recovered from a person between 18 and 75 years old in good health. The sequencing sample was made of blood. This chain uses TRBV4-3 with TRBJ1-4; possible D gene TRBD1, 6 bases. The DNA for the CDR3 is TGCGCCAGCAGCCAAGATCCGGGGGGGGCCGGTAATGAAAAACTGTTTTTT. It translates to CASSQDPGGAGNEKLFF.